Below are 30 T cell receptor beta chains sequenced from a single sample in a study of T cell clones after liver transplantation (dated by TCRdb to between 2018 and 2021). The library was made by the immunoSEQ multiplex PCR assay. TCRdb provides this immuneACCESS table in a form limited to in-frame rearrangements. Some clones are lacking; in checked studies, under half of them reflect an unresolved V gene, and why the rest are absent is not known. This sample holds approximately 71,000 clones; nearly 95% were observed only once. The ten largest make up 0.98% of the sample. Sequencing was performed on CD4+ T cells from blood, taken nearly 26 months after liver transplant. All receptors derive from a human patient who received a liver transplant. Some T cells may originate with the graft donor following a transplant.

The chain uses TRBV5-1 and TRBJ2-7; the D gene is possibly TRBD1 (6 bases). CDR3 length equals 17 residues. Trimming took 4 bases from V and 9 from J, leaving 29 bases between them. In germline, CDR1 is SGHRS, CDR2 YFSETQ. The CDR3: CASSPLGDGGGPDLQYF. The CDR3 nucleotides are TGCGCCAGCAGCCCTTTAGGGGACGGTGGGGGCCCGGATTTGCAGTACTTC.

This chain joins TRBV7-3 and TRBJ2-2; 9 bases agree with TRBD1. Germline values: CDR1 SGHTA, CDR2 FQGTGA. V was clipped by 5 bases and J by 7 bases; unmatched bases: 5. The CDR3 has 14 residues. The CDR3 protein is CASSTTGGIGELFF. CDR3 coding DNA: TGTGCCAGCAGCACAACAGGGGGCATCGGGGAGCTGTTTTTT.

The chain couples TRBV7-9 to TRBJ1-5; D is unresolved. CDR3 length: 12 residues. The V gene's germline CDR1 is SEHNR and CDR2 FQNEAQ (reference sequence). V gave up 4 bases and J gave up 9 bases, with 10 bases separating them. The CDR3 nucleotides are TGTGCCAGCAGCTCCCTAGGCGGGCCCCAGCATTTT. It translates to CASSSLGGPQHF.

The J gene is TRBJ2-3, the V gene TRBV7-2, with D maybe TRBD1 (5 bases). Trimming cost V 2 bases and J 5 bases, with 8 bases left between them. Germline CDR1 and CDR2: SGHTA and FQGNSA. This CDR3 has 13 amino acids. DNA for the CDR3: TGTGCCAGCAGCTTACCGACAGTAGATACGCAGTATTTT. It specifies CASSLPTVDTQYF.

The chain recombines TRBV6-5 with TRBJ1-4; TRBD1 matches at 7 bases. The trim removed 0 bases at V and 10 bases at J, leaving 8 bases unmatched. Germline V lookup: CDR1 MNHEY, CDR2 SVGAGI. The CDR3 runs 15 residues. CDR3 in DNA: TGTGCCAGCAGTTACTCCGGGAGGGGGCATGGAAAACTGTTTTTT. As protein: CASSYSGRGHGKLFF.

This chain links TRBV5-1 with TRBJ1-5, with a tentative D call TRBD1 (6 bases). The CDR3 runs 15 residues. Germline-derived CDR1 and CDR2 are SGHRS and YFSETQ. Trimming cost V 1 base and J 4 bases, with 12 bases left between them. CDR3 in DNA: TGCGCCAGCAGCTTGTCACCGGGGGCAAATCAGCCCCAGCATTTT. Protein product: CASSLSPGANQPQHF.

The genes are TRBV11-3 and TRBJ2-7, with 11 bases fitting TRBD2. The V and J ends lost 5 bases and 1 base, in that order; junction bases with no gene match: 1. The CDR3 totals 14 residues. Per the germline V gene, CDR1 is SGHNT and CDR2 is YENEEA. The DNA of the CDR3 is TGTGCCAGCAGCCGACTAGCGGGGTCCTACGAGCAGTACTTC. Residues: CASSRLAGSYEQYF.

Here the CDR3 DNA reads TGTGCCAGCAGCTTAGGAGGACGGACTAGCGGGAATTACAATGAGCAGTTCTTC. It encodes CASSLGGRTSGNYNEQFF. The chain recombines TRBV11-2 with TRBJ2-1; 12 nucleotides agree with TRBD2. Per germline, CDR1 SGHAT and CDR2 FQNNGV. Unmatched junction bases numbered 8, after V lost 1 base and J lost 4 bases. This CDR3 is 18 amino acids long.

This clone came up once. This chain joins TRBV5-1 and TRBJ2-6; possible D gene TRBD2, 5 bases. Looked up from germline, CDR1 is SGHRS and CDR2 is YFSETQ. Deletions cut 4 bases from V and 1 base from J, with 18 bases between. The CDR3 totals 18 residues. Here the CDR3 reads CASSQFGGPVSGANVLTF. The DNA for the CDR3 is TGCGCCAGCAGCCAGTTCGGCGGGCCCGTGTCTGGGGCCAACGTCCTGACTTTC.

V is TRBV28 and J is TRBJ2-5; TRBD1 might be the D (6 bases). Trimming shortened V by 6 bases and J by 1 base, and 15 bases separated the two germline ends. This CDR3 spans 15 amino acids. Germline values: CDR1 MDHEN, CDR2 SYDVKM. The CDR3 coding sequence is TGTGCCAGCAGGGCCCTGGACAGAACCCAAGAGACCCAGTACTTC. It is translated as CASRALDRTQETQYF.

The chain uses TRBV5-1 and TRBJ1-1; D gene ambiguous. Per germline, CDR1 SGHRS and CDR2 YFSETQ. V lost 0 bases, J lost 4 bases, and 10 bases lay in between. The CDR3 length is 14 residues. The CDR3 DNA follows: TGCGCCAGCAGCTTGGCCGGGCAGACCACTGAAGCTTTCTTT. Its translation is CASSLAGQTTEAFF. The full variable domain, rest sourced from reference TRBV5-1 and TRBJ1-1, is KAGVTQTPRYLIKTRGQQVTLSCSPISGHRSVSWYQQTPGQGLQFLFEYFSETQRNKGNFPGRFSGRQFSNSRSEMNVSTLELGDSALYLCASSLAGQTTEAFFGQGTRLTVV.

V gene TRBV5-6 combines with J gene TRBJ1-1, with TRBD1 as a possible D gene (5 bases). The germline CDR1 and CDR2 sequences are SGHDT and YYEEEE. This CDR3 spans 16 amino acids. V lost 4 bases to trimming and J lost 7 bases, with 23 bases between them. The CDR3 DNA reads as TGTGCCAGCAGCCGATGGGCCCGCAGGGAAGGGAGTGAAGCTTTCTTT. This gives the protein CASSRWARREGSEAFF.

The chain employs TRBV19 and TRBJ2-7, with 9 bases identical to TRBD1. CDR3 size: 13 residues. From germline, CDR1 is LNHDA and CDR2 SQIVND (reference sequence). The V gene end was trimmed by 6 bases and the J gene end by 4 bases; junction bases not matched to a gene: 4. CDR3 in amino acids: CASSRTGEYEQYF. CDR3 sequence (DNA): TGTGCCAGTAGCAGGACAGGGGAGTACGAGCAGTACTTC.

The chain combines TRBV2 with TRBJ1-4; weak D call: TRBD1 (5 bases). This CDR3 is 14 amino acids long. Between the trimmed V and J ends, which lost 6 bases and 8 bases, there was a span of 16 bases. Germline CDR1 and CDR2: SNHLY and FYNNEI. Written as DNA, the CDR3 is TGTGCCAGCAGCGAGGACACTGCGGGCGAAAAACTGTTTTTT. It is translated as CASSEDTAGEKLFF.

This clone was detected only once. The J gene is TRBJ2-2, the V gene TRBV4-3; D unresolved. V was shortened by 3 bases and J by 5 bases, with 7 bases between the two germline ends. CDR3 length equals 13 residues. In germline, CDR1 is LGHNA, CDR2 YSLEER. The chain's CDR3 is CASSQDYTGELFF. The CDR3 coding sequence is TGCGCCAGCAGCCAGGATTATACCGGGGAGCTGTTTTTT.

The rearrangement links TRBV10-1 to TRBJ2-2; 12 nucleotides line up with TRBD2. CDR1 and CDR2 from the germline V gene are WNHNN and SYGVQD (reference sequence). This CDR3 spans 18 amino acids. The V and J ends lost 8 bases and 0 bases, in that order; junction bases with no gene match: 10. The CDR3 spells CASGGTSGRPPNTGELFF. For the CDR3, the DNA is TGCGCCAGCGGGGGTACTAGCGGGAGGCCGCCGAACACCGGGGAGCTGTTTTTT.

V usage is TRBV30 and J usage is TRBJ2-3, with no clear D. Germline loops: CDR1 GTSNPN, CDR2 SVGIG (reference sequence). The CDR3 has 13 residues. V gave up 4 bases and J gave up 5 bases, with 13 bases separating them. This chain's CDR3 is CAWNKALGDTQYF. CDR3 in DNA: TGTGCCTGGAACAAGGCTTTAGGAGATACGCAGTATTTT.

The chain links TRBV19 to TRBJ2-1; D gene ambiguous. V gave up 5 bases and J gave up 8 bases, with 19 bases separating them. The V gene's germline CDR1 is LNHDA and CDR2 SQIVND (reference sequence). This CDR3 contains 15 residues. CDR3 DNA sequence: TGTGCCAGTAGTCCGCCTTCGCGGAGTGGGGATGAGCAGTTCTTC. Translating it yields CASSPPSRSGDEQFF.

The V gene is TRBV27, the J gene TRBJ2-6; perhaps TRBD1 as D (6 bases). V dropped 6 bases and J dropped 4 bases, with 13 bases sitting between them. Looked up from germline, CDR1 is MNHEY and CDR2 is SMNVEV (reference sequence). The CDR3 extends over 15 amino acids. The CDR3 DNA is TGTGCCAGCAGGCCCCGAGGGGGAGGGGCCAACGTCCTGACTTTC. This gives the protein CASRPRGGGANVLTF.

This clone was detected once. The chain has TRBV5-4 and TRBJ2-5; D not certain. The CDR3 runs to 14 residues. CDR1 SGHNT and CDR2 YYREEE come from the germline V gene (reference sequence). The ends were cut back, 4 bases at V and 4 bases at J, with 14 bases in the middle. CDR3 sequence reads: CASSLNTYGETQYF. The CDR3 nucleotides read TGTGCCAGCAGCCTGAACACCTACGGAGAGACCCAGTACTTC.

The J gene is TRBJ2-2, the V gene TRBV4-2; TRBD1 matches at 7 bases. With 4 bases clipped from V and 4 bases from J, the junction kept 12 bases outside the gene matches. Germline assignment: CDR1 LGHNA and CDR2 YNFKEQ. The CDR3 has 17 amino acids. CDR3: CASSPGTDLTVTGELFF. The CDR3 DNA is TGTGCCAGCAGCCCCGGGACAGATCTAACGGTCACCGGGGAGCTGTTTTTT.

The chain combines TRBV6-6 with TRBJ1-4; weak D call: TRBD1 (6 bases). Per the germline V gene, CDR1 is MNHNY and CDR2 is SVGAGI (reference sequence). The V end lost 5 bases, the J end lost 7 bases, and 11 bases lay between the germline ends. The CDR3 spans 13 residues. CDR3 protein: CASSTGQPEKLFF. In DNA form, the CDR3 reads TGTGCCAGCAGTACGGGACAACCTGAAAAACTGTTTTTT.

In this sample, this clone turned up once. The chain uses TRBV4-3 and TRBJ1-4, with D tentatively TRBD1 (5 bases). This CDR3 has 19 residues. Trimming pared 0 bases from V and 1 base from J, leaving 18 bases between. In germline, CDR1 is LGHNA, CDR2 YSLEER. The CDR3 DNA is TGCGCCAGCAGCCAAGACCTGGACACCTTACTTGGAACTAATGAAAAACTGTTTTTT. Translation: CASSQDLDTLLGTNEKLFF.

This clone was picked up one time. The rearrangement links TRBV9 to TRBJ2-1; D may be TRBD2 (5 bases). This CDR3 is 15 amino acids long. In germline, CDR1 is SGDLS, CDR2 YYNGEE. The V end was cut by 4 bases, the J end by 0 bases, with 11 bases between. CDR3 DNA sequence: TGTGCCAGCAGCTTTCTAGAGGGCTCCTACAATGAGCAGTTCTTC. Translation: CASSFLEGSYNEQFF.

The chain combines TRBV11-3 with TRBJ2-1, with D perhaps TRBD2 (6 bases). V lost 1 base and J 6 bases, leaving 13 bases between the germline ends. Germline CDR1 SGHNT, CDR2 YENEEA. CDR3 size: 15 residues. The DNA of the CDR3 is TGTGCCAGCAGCTTAGTGGCGGGAACCGCCAATGAGCAGTTCTTC. Amino acids: CASSLVAGTANEQFF. Together with reference TRBV11-3 and TRBJ2-1, the CDR3 gives the full variable domain: EAGVVQSPRYKIIEKKQPVAFWCNPISGHNTLYWYLQNLGQGPELLIRYENEEAVDDSQLPKDRFSAERLKGVDSTLKIQPAELGDSAVYLCASSLVAGTANEQFFGPGTRLTVL.

This clone came up once. The CDR3, as DNA: TGCGCCAGCAGCCAAGATGCAGCGGGAGGGGTCAAAAACATTCAGTACTTC. Translation gives CASSQDAAGGVKNIQYF. V is TRBV4-1 and J is TRBJ2-4; 10 bases match TRBD2. V was clipped by 0 bases and J by 3 bases; unmatched bases: 5. Per germline, CDR1 MGHRA and CDR2 YSYEKL. This CDR3 has 17 amino acids.

This clone occurred once. The chain joins TRBV4-2 to TRBJ1-1, with D possibly being TRBD1 (6 bases). The CDR3 spans 17 residues. Germline V CDR1 and CDR2: LGHNA, YNFKEQ. The V end lost 4 bases, the J end lost 4 bases, and 22 bases lay between the germline ends. The CDR3 is CASSRDATGNMGTEAFF. The CDR3 region has the DNA TGTGCCAGCAGCCGAGACGCTACAGGGAATATGGGCACTGAAGCTTTCTTT.

The chain joins TRBV19 to TRBJ1-5; no clear D gene. Germline V lookup: CDR1 LNHDA, CDR2 SQIVND (reference sequence). This CDR3 contains 15 residues. Trimming left V 2 bases short and J 2 bases short, with 10 bases between. The CDR3 protein is CASSIRLWGNQPQHF. The CDR3 region has the DNA TGTGCCAGTAGTATAAGACTTTGGGGCAATCAGCCCCAGCATTTT.

V usage is TRBV14 and J usage is TRBJ2-3; D call uncertain. CDR1 is SGHDN and CDR2 is FVKESK in the germline V gene. The CDR3 contains 15 residues. The V gene lost 3 bases and the J gene lost 1 base, with 11 bases spanning the gap. In DNA, the CDR3 is TGTGCCAGCAGCCACCTACGCCGCGGCACAGATACGCAGTATTTT. Translated, it gives CASSHLRRGTDTQYF. The variable domain in full, completed from reference TRBV14 and TRBJ2-3, reads EAGVTQFPSHSVIEKGQTVTLRCDPISGHDNLYWYRRVMGKEIKFLLHFVKESKQDESGMPNNRFLAERTGGTYSTLKVQPAELEDSGVYFCASSHLRRGTDTQYFGPGTRLTVL.

The V gene is TRBV6-5, the J gene TRBJ2-7, with 12 bases matching TRBD1. The junction had 5 bases not matched to a gene; V was cut back by 0 bases and J by 5 bases. The V gene's germline CDR1 is MNHEY and CDR2 SVGAGI. CDR3 length: 16 residues. CDR3 nucleotide sequence: TGTGCCAGCAGTTACTCACCGGGACAGGGGGCAAACGAGCAGTACTTC. Protein product: CASSYSPGQGANEQYF.